This T cell receptor (beta chain) was obtained from a study of T cells in women clearing cervical HPV infection. Turning to the study itself: Women with histologically confirmed HPV16-related CIN3 or worse, 2 with invasive cancer, served as cases. Blood came at first lesion visit for cases, post-clearance for controls. No precancer developed; the control's incident HPV16 infection cleared within 12 months.

The repertoire was sequenced with immunoSEQ multiplex PCR; TCRdb's copy has only in-frame clones and lacks some. Recorded for this sample: tens of thousands of clones. As regards this clone: The CDR3 end falls 3 residues outside the read, so it is completed with the germline J gene.

Looked up from germline, CDR1 is SGHRS and CDR2 is YFSETQ. This CDR3 has 15 residues. The germline V and J ends were trimmed by 0 bases and 0 bases, with 7 bases remaining between them. This sequence joins TRBV5-1 and TRBJ2-1, with D perhaps matching TRBD2 (6 bases). This sequence originates from a woman aged 18-70 years with a cervical HPV16 infection that either progressed to CIN3+ or cleared (not recorded which). Sequenced sample: blood buffy coat. Partial CDR3 DNA: TGCGCCAGCAGCTTGGCGGGGGACTCCTACAATGAG. This gives the protein CASSLAGDSYNE. The whole CDR3 region reads CASSLAGDSYNEQFF.